The 3 T cell receptor beta chains below were found in one sample sequenced in a study of cytomegalovirus exposure and HLA in healthy donors. The PCR contained 60 Vbeta and 13 Jbeta primers. Data came from immunoSEQ multiplex PCR; TCRdb stores just in-frame clones and leaves some out. The table has 95,000 to 110,000 clones, approximately 79% seen once. The sample consisted of PBMCs. The receptor set was obtained from a man aged 55-75 years in good health and CMV-seropositive.

The V call is TRBV6-5, the J call TRBJ1-1; D might be TRBD1 (5 bases). The ends were cut back, 2 bases at V and 0 bases at J, with 7 bases in the middle. The CDR3 has 14 residues. CDR1 and CDR2 from the germline V gene are MNHEY and SVGAGI. CDR3 nucleotide sequence: TGTGCCAGCAGTTACGGACAAATGAACACTGAAGCTTTCTTT. Its protein is CASSYGQMNTEAFF.

V usage is TRBV6-5 and J usage is TRBJ2-5; 7 nucleotides agree with TRBD1. The end of the DNA aligns better with TRBJ2-7, so the J call may be wrong. There are 13 residues in the CDR3. Looked up from germline, CDR1 is MNHEY and CDR2 is SVGAGI. The CDR3 protein is CASSTGTVYEQYF. The CDR3 DNA sequence: TGTGCCAGCAGCACCGGGACAGTATACGAGCAGTACTTC.

The J gene is TRBJ1-2, the V gene TRBV5-6; 9 positions match TRBD1. J was trimmed by 4 bases and V by 0 bases; bases with no gene match: 7. Germline V gene sequence: CDR1 SGHDT, CDR2 YYEEEE. This CDR3 contains 16 residues. CDR3 DNA: TGTGCCAGCAGCTTGGCGGGACAGGGAACTAGCTATGGCTACACCTTC. Translation: CASSLAGQGTSYGYTF. The variable domain in full, completed from reference TRBV5-6 and TRBJ1-2, reads DAGVTQSPTHLIKTRGQQVTLRCSPKSGHDTVSWYQQALGQGPQFIFQYYEEEERQRGNFPDRFSGHQFPNYSSELNVNALLLGDSALYLCASSLAGQGTSYGYTFGSGTRLTVV.